This TCR beta chain originates from a study of beta chain features in type 1 diabetes. Study-wide findings and caveats: Sampled from patients, naive, central memory and Treg TCRB repertoires appeared more similar than those sampled from healthy donors. Any HLA-type effect on TCRB rearrangement remained unresolved here.

Cells sorted by CD45RO/CCR7/CD25/CD127/CD95/CD27 comprised CD4+ naive, central memory, regulatory and stem cell-like memory cells. Of note for this clone: Its cognate antigen is unknown.

Germline V gene sequence: CDR1 SGHDN, CDR2 FVKESK. The CDR3 length is 11 residues. Deletions cut 6 bases from V and 6 bases from J, with 6 bases between. Reverse transcription of all isolated RNA meant that expressed TCRB transcripts were sequenced. Sequencing used immunoSEQ multiplex PCR; TCRdb keeps in-frame clones, though not all of them. This table holds 200,000 to 300,000 clones, 68% found once. Sequenced sample: naive CD4+ T cells from blood. The TCR sequence derives from a young man in good health. The chain has TRBV14 and TRBJ2-1; D is unresolved. This CDR3 reads CASSPGNEQFF. CDR3 nucleotide sequence: TGTGCCAGCAGTCCCGGCAATGAGCAGTTCTTC.